A selection of T cell receptor beta chains follows, all from one sample in a study of T cell responses to AZD1222 COVID-19 vaccine. Repertoires were generated with immunoSEQ multiplex PCR, while TCRdb's copy carries only in-frame clones and drops some. The data contain 120,000 or so clones, 85% to 90% of them seen just once; the ten biggest clones take up 25% to 30%. Sequencing used peripheral blood, obtained on day 0 of AZD1222 vaccination. The receptor set was obtained from an adult in good health. The CDR3 runs from the conserved cysteine through the conserved F or W. The D gene is left open where the match is weak. Rows give clone size only sometimes, using once, few, many, or a class for an expanded clone.

D gene: -
J gene: TRBJ1-5
clone size: -
V gene: TRBV27
CDR3 protein: CASSLEHSNQPQHF
CDR3 DNA: TGTGCCAGCAGTTTGGAGCATAGCAATCAGCCCCAGCATTTT

D gene: -
J gene: TRBJ1-1
clone size: -
V gene: TRBV28
CDR3 protein: CASSLAENTEAFF
CDR3 DNA: TGTGCCAGCAGTTTAGCCGAAAACACTGAAGCTTTCTTT

D gene: -
J gene: TRBJ1-2
clone size: -
V gene: TRBV4-2
CDR3 protein: CASSQENQINYGYTF
CDR3 DNA: TGTGCCAGCAGCCAAGAAAACCAGATTAACTATGGCTACACCTTC

D gene: TRBD2
J gene: TRBJ2-2
clone size: -
V gene: TRBV9
CDR3 protein: CASSVSSGFGTGELFF
CDR3 DNA: TGTGCCAGCAGCGTCTCTAGCGGGTTCGGGACCGGGGAGCTGTTTTTT

D gene: -
J gene: TRBJ1-6
clone size: -
V gene: TRBV6-6
CDR3 protein: CASSEAADNSPLHF
CDR3 DNA: TGTGCCAGCAGCGAGGCAGCGGATAATTCACCCCTCCACTTT

D gene: TRBD1
J gene: TRBJ1-5
clone size: -
V gene: TRBV5-1
CDR3 protein: CASSLEGGRNQPQHF
CDR3 DNA: TGCGCCAGCAGCTTGGAAGGGGGCCGCAATCAGCCCCAGCATTTT

D gene: -
J gene: TRBJ1-2
clone size: -
V gene: TRBV5-1
CDR3 protein: CASSLDRTDYGYTF
CDR3 DNA: TGCGCCAGCAGCTTGGATAGGACAGACTATGGCTACACCTTC

D gene: TRBD1
J gene: TRBJ1-2
clone size: -
V gene: TRBV10-3
CDR3 protein: CAISETGTYGYTF
CDR3 DNA: TGTGCCATCAGCGAGACAGGGACCTATGGCTACACCTTC

D gene: -
J gene: TRBJ2-2
clone size: -
V gene: TRBV6-5
CDR3 protein: CASSYSGEPRELFF
CDR3 DNA: TGTGCCAGCAGTTACTCGGGGGAACCCAGGGAGCTGTTTTTT

D gene: -
J gene: TRBJ1-6
clone size: -
V gene: TRBV5-5
CDR3 protein: CASSSEGGKNSPLHF
CDR3 DNA: TGTGCCAGCAGCTCGGAAGGGGGAAAGAATTCACCCCTCCACTTT

D gene: TRBD2
J gene: TRBJ2-5
clone size: -
V gene: TRBV7-2
CDR3 protein: CASSRSRASGSSGETQYF
CDR3 DNA: TGTGCCAGCAGCAGATCCCGGGCTAGCGGGAGTTCAGGCGAGACCCAGTACTTC

D gene: TRBD1
J gene: TRBJ2-5
clone size: -
V gene: TRBV7-6
CDR3 protein: CASSQGEETQYF
CDR3 DNA: TGTGCCAGCAGCCAGGGGGAAGAGACCCAGTACTTC

D gene: -
J gene: TRBJ2-4
clone size: few
V gene: TRBV19
CDR3 protein: CASSMGLLAKNIQYF
CDR3 DNA: TGTGCCAGTAGTATGGGGTTGTTAGCCAAAAACATTCAGTACTTC

D gene: -
J gene: TRBJ1-4
clone size: -
V gene: TRBV30
CDR3 protein: CAWSVRRGNNEKLFF
CDR3 DNA: TGTGCCTGGAGTGTACGGCGAGGGAATAATGAAAAACTGTTTTTT

D gene: -
J gene: TRBJ1-2
clone size: -
V gene: TRBV27
CDR3 protein: CASGLKAKGIYGYTF
CDR3 DNA: TGTGCCAGCGGCCTAAAAGCGAAGGGAATCTATGGCTACACCTTC

D gene: -
J gene: TRBJ1-6
clone size: -
V gene: TRBV3-1/TRBV3-2
CDR3 protein: CASSQGRLNSPLHF
CDR3 DNA: TGTGCCAGCAGCCAAGGACGGCTTAATTCGCCCCTCCACTTT

D gene: -
J gene: TRBJ2-5
clone size: once
V gene: TRBV5-1
CDR3 protein: CASSLGVGGLIQETQYF
CDR3 DNA: TGCGCCAGCAGCTTGGGGGTAGGTGGACTAATACAAGAGACCCAGTACTTC

D gene: TRBD2
J gene: TRBJ2-1
clone size: -
V gene: TRBV7-3
CDR3 protein: CASSPLAGSSYNEQFF
CDR3 DNA: TGTGCCAGCAGCCCTTTAGCGGGGAGCTCCTACAATGAGCAGTTCTTC

D gene: TRBD1
J gene: TRBJ1-4
clone size: -
V gene: TRBV6-5
CDR3 protein: CASSGQGARSEKLFF
CDR3 DNA: TGTGCCAGCAGCGGACAGGGGGCGCGTAGTGAAAAACTGTTTTTT

D gene: TRBD1
J gene: TRBJ2-5
clone size: -
V gene: TRBV5-5
CDR3 protein: CASSAGIQGVTRTQYF
CDR3 DNA: TGTGCCAGCAGCGCAGGGATACAGGGGGTCACACGGACCCAGTACTTC

D gene: -
J gene: TRBJ2-3
clone size: few
V gene: TRBV11-2
CDR3 protein: CATSGGGPDTQYF
CDR3 DNA: TGTGCCACCTCAGGGGGGGGGCCGGATACGCAGTATTTT

D gene: -
J gene: TRBJ2-1
clone size: -
V gene: TRBV18
CDR3 protein: CASSPSGLSEGNEQFF
CDR3 DNA: TGTGCCAGCTCACCGTCGGGACTCTCGGAGGGCAATGAGCAGTTCTTC

D gene: TRBD1
J gene: TRBJ2-1
clone size: -
V gene: TRBV12-3/TRBV12-4
CDR3 protein: CASKGQGLVEQFF
CDR3 DNA: TGTGCCAGCAAGGGACAGGGGTTGGTTGAGCAGTTCTTC

D gene: -
J gene: TRBJ2-1
clone size: -
V gene: TRBV5-6
CDR3 protein: CASSSGTYNEQFF
CDR3 DNA: TGTGCCAGCAGCTCAGGGACTTACAATGAGCAGTTCTTC

D gene: TRBD2
J gene: TRBJ2-2
clone size: few
V gene: TRBV7-2
CDR3 protein: CAGHMGLAGDMSTGELFF
CDR3 DNA: TGTGCCGGACATATGGGACTAGCGGGAGATATGTCTACCGGGGAGCTGTTTTTT

D gene: TRBD1
J gene: TRBJ1-3
clone size: -
V gene: TRBV25-1
CDR3 protein: CASSEDRDRGNTIYF
CDR3 DNA: TGTGCCAGCAGTGAAGACCGGGACAGGGGGAACACCATATATTTT